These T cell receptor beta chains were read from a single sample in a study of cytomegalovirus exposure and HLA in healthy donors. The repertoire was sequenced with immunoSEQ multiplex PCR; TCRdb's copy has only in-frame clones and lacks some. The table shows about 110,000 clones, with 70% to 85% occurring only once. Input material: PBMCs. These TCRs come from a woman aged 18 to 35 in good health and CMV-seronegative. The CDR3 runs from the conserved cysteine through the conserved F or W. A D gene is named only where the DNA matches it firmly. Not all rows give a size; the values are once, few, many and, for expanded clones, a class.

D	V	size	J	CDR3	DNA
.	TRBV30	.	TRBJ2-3	CAWDLGAGGYADTQYF	TGTGCCTGGGACCTAGGTGCAGGGGGGTATGCAGATACGCAGTATTTT
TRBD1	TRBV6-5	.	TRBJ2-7	CASRGDRGYEQYF	TGTGCCAGCAGAGGGGACAGGGGCTACGAGCAGTACTTC
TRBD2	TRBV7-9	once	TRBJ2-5	CASSLELTSGGSKETQYF	TGTGCCAGCAGCTTAGAACTAACTAGCGGGGGATCGAAGGAGACCCAGTACTTC
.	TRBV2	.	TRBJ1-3	CASSEQGAGNTIYF	TGTGCCAGCAGTGAACAGGGTGCAGGAAACACCATATATTTT
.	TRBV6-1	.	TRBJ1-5	CASSVGQQLSVEPQHF	TGTGCCAGCAGTGTTGGACAGCAGTTATCGGTAGAGCCCCAGCATTTT
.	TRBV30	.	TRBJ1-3	CAWMVGLFGNTIYF	TGTGCCTGGATGGTTGGGCTCTTTGGAAACACCATATATTTT
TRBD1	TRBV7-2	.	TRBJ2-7	CASRQGVTYEQYF	TGTGCCAGCAGACAGGGGGTTACCTACGAGCAGTACTTC
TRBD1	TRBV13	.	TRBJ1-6	CASSFLQEGASSPLHF	TGTGCCAGCAGCTTCCTCCAGGAGGGGGCAAGTTCACCCCTCCACTTT
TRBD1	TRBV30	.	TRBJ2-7	CAWSVQGGEQYF	TGTGCCTGGAGTGTACAGGGGGGCGAGCAGTACTTC
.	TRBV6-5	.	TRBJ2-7	CASSYSITGYEQYF	TGTGCCAGCAGTTACTCGATCACGGGCTACGAGCAGTACTTC
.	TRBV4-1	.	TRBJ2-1	CASTPSDSYNEQFF	TGCGCCAGCACGCCTAGCGACTCCTACAATGAGCAGTTCTTC
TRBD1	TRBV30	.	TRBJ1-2	CAWSGPGTGPYGYTF	TGTGCCTGGAGTGGTCCCGGGACAGGGCCCTATGGCTACACCTTC
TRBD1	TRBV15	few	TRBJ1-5	CATSTGQGRVQHF	TGTGCCACCAGCACAGGACAGGGACGGGTCCAGCATTTT
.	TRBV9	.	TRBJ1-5	CASSPDGGASQPQHF	TGTGCCAGCAGCCCAGATGGGGGGGCAAGCCAGCCCCAGCATTTT
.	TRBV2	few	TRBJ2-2	CASSEQRRANTGELFF	TGTGCCAGCAGTGAACAGCGCAGGGCGAACACCGGGGAGCTGTTTTTT
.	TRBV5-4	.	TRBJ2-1	CASSLDPAGYNEQFF	TGTGCCAGCAGCTTGGATCCAGCGGGCTACAATGAGCAGTTCTTC
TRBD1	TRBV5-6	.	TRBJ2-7	CASSFLTGDEQYF	TGTGCCAGCAGCTTTTTGACAGGGGACGAGCAGTACTTC
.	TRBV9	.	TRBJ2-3	CASSVVTGQSRTDTQYF	TGTGCCAGCAGCGTAGTTACAGGGCAGTCCAGGACAGATACGCAGTATTTT
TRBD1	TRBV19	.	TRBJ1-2	CATHRQGGDYGYTF	TGTGCCACACACCGACAGGGGGGCGACTATGGCTACACCTTC
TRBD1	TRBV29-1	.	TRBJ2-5	CSSRQGDETQYF	TGCAGCTCTCGACAGGGGGATGAGACCCAGTACTTC
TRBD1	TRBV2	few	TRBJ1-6	CASSEAGQGSYTSPLHF	TGTGCCAGCAGTGAAGCGGGACAGGGGTCCTATACCTCACCCCTCCACTTT
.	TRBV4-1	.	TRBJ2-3	CASSLRPEWAPDTQYF	TGCGCCAGCAGCCTCAGACCAGAATGGGCCCCAGATACGCAGTATTTT
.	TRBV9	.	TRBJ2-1	CASSVYSYNEQFF	TGTGCCAGCAGCGTGTACTCCTACAATGAGCAGTTCTTC
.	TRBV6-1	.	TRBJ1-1	CASGRGSATEAFF	TGTGCCAGCGGGAGGGGGTCAGCCACTGAAGCTTTCTTT
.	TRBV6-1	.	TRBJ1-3	CASTPGQVPGNTIYF	TGTGCCAGCACCCCAGGGCAAGTTCCTGGAAACACCATATATTTT
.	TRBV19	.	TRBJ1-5	CASSNPPGRAGNQPQHF	TGTGCCAGTAGTAACCCCCCGGGGAGGGCGGGCAATCAGCCCCAGCATTTT
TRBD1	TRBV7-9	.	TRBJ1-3	CASRTGGGNTIYF	TGTGCCAGCAGGACAGGGGGTGGAAACACCATATATTTT
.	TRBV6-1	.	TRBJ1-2	CASRNPGEGGYTF	TGTGCCAGCAGAAACCCGGGGGAAGGGGGCTACACCTTC
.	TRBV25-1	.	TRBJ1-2	CASSASRGPEHGYTF	TGTGCCAGCAGTGCCTCTCGAGGGCCCGAGCATGGCTACACCTTC
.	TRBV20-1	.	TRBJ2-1	CSATRTDEQFF	TGCAGTGCTACCCGTACGGATGAGCAGTTCTTC
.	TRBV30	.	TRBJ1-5	CAWQASGDQPQHF	TGTGCCTGGCAGGCCTCAGGGGATCAGCCCCAGCATTTT
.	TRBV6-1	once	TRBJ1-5	CASSVQDSQPQHF	TGTGCCAGCAGTGTCCAGGATAGTCAGCCCCAGCATTTT
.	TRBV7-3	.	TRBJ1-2	CASSLSGADGYTF	TGTGCCAGCAGCTTATCAGGGGCCGATGGCTACACCTTC
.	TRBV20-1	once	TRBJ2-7	CSALAHPEQYF	TGCAGTGCGCTGGCACATCCCGAGCAGTACTTC
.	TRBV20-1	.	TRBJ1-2	CSASHGSYTF	TGCAGTGCTAGCCACGGTAGCTACACCTTC
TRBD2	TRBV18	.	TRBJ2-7	CASSPRFVTSGLLGNYEQYF	TGTGCCAGCTCACCACGTTTTGTGACTAGCGGGCTCCTCGGAAACTACGAGCAGTACTTC
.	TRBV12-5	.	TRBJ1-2	CASVGFYYGYTF	TGTGCTAGTGTGGGCTTCTACTATGGCTACACCTTC
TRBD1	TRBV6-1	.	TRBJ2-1	CASGDSSYNEQFF	TGTGCCAGCGGGGACAGCTCCTACAATGAGCAGTTCTTC
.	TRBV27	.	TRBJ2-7	CASSLGQIYEQYF	TGTGCCAGCAGTTTAGGGCAGATCTACGAGCAGTACTTC
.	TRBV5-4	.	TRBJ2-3	CASRMGALWYF	TGTGCCAGCAGGATGGGGGCGTTGTGGTATTTT
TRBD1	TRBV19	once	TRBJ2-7	CASSANPGTGSHEQYF	TGTGCCAGTAGTGCGAACCCCGGGACAGGGTCTCACGAGCAGTACTTC
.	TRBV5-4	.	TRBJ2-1	CASGADYNEQFF	TGTGCCAGCGGGGCGGACTACAATGAGCAGTTCTTC
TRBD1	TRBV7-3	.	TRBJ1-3	CASSSQGSGDTIYF	TGTGCCAGCAGCTCACAGGGGAGCGGAGACACCATATATTTT
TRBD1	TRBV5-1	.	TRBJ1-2	CASRVDRANGYTF	TGCGCCAGCCGGGTGGACAGGGCTAATGGCTACACCTTC
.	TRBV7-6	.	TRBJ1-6	CASSTGTSYNSPLHF	TGTGCCAGCAGCACAGGGACCTCCTATAATTCACCCCTCCACTTT
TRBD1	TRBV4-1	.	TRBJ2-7	CASSQDRLYEQYF	TGCGCCAGCAGCCAGGACAGGCTCTACGAGCAGTACTTC
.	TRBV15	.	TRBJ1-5	CATSRDPLWPQHF	TGTGCCACCAGCAGAGACCCCCTGTGGCCCCAGCATTTT
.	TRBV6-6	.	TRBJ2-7	CASSPGQGSYEQYF	TGTGCCAGCAGCCCTGGGCAGGGTAGCTACGAGCAGTACTTC
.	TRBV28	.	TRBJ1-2	CASSRQEYGYTF	TGTGCCAGCAGTCGACAGGAGTATGGCTACACCTTC
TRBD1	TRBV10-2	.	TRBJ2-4	CASGGQGNIQYF	TGCGCCAGCGGGGGACAGGGAAACATTCAGTACTTC
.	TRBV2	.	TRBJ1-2	CASLSGGTYGYTF	TGTGCCAGTCTCTCTGGGGGGACCTATGGCTACACCTTC
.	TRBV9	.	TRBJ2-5	CASSVGLYQETQYF	TGTGCCAGCAGCGTAGGACTGTACCAAGAGACCCAGTACTTC
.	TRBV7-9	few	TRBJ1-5	CASSSRDANQPQHF	TGTGCCAGCAGCTCACGGGATGCCAATCAGCCCCAGCATTTT
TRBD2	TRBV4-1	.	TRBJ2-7	CASSQEDLPSGIYEQYF	TGCGCCAGCAGCCAAGAGGACTTGCCTAGCGGTATCTACGAGCAGTACTTC
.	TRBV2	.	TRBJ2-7	CAHSGVTSAGPTLYEQYF	TGTGCCCACAGTGGAGTAACTAGTGCGGGCCCTACCCTCTACGAGCAGTACTTC
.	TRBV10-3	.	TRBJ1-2	CAIRPPPDYGYTF	TGTGCCATCAGGCCCCCGCCAGACTATGGCTACACCTTC
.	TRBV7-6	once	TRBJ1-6	CASSSQPGLYNSPLHF	TGTGCCAGCAGCTCCCAACCGGGTCTCTATAATTCACCCCTCCACTTT
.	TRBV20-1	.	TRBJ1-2	CSPRDLIGYTF	TGCAGTCCTCGGGATTTGATAGGCTACACCTTC